The present TCR beta chain was sequenced within a study of CD8 T cells in ankylosing spondylitis listed by TCRdb under 2017. With regard to the full study: To find TCR variants linked to disease, the study profiled T cell receptor beta repertoires in ankylosing spondylitis patients and healthy donors. The full study cohort comprised 25 or so ankylosing spondylitis patients and 85 to 120 healthy donors. Peripheral blood was sampled, and synovial fluid was also collected from ankylosing spondylitis patients.

From the cysteine up to the phenylalanine, the CDR3 has a length of 15 residues. Only the CDR3 region is kept as DNA, spanning 45 bases read in frame from base 1. The germline V gene encodes CDR1 SGDLS and CDR2 YYNGEE. V is cut by 1 base and J by 0 bases, and the space between the germline ends is 9 bases. The sample holds many counts of this clonotype. Its antigen specificity is not known. No much larger clonotype is one base removed from it; base qualities were not supplied. Overall study results and their limits: The disease-linked clones showed a CD8+ phenotype and occurred at relatively low frequencies in peripheral blood. Some motif variants had previously been reported in the synovial fluid and blood of reactive arthritis patients, which suggests shared mechanisms of disease initiation. Significant enrichment of the disease-linked clones was reported in matched synovial fluid samples from ankylosing spondylitis patients. Blood from ankylosing spondylitis patients appeared to be characterized by a TCR beta motif composed of several highly homologous amino acid variants.

Sequencing was performed on an Illumina HiSeq 2500. Quantitative 5'-RACE with molecular barcodes was the method used to prepare the TCR beta libraries. In the authors' own workflow: A new computational method based on a probabilistic model of VDJ rearrangement was used to identify disease-linked TCR variants. TCRdb applied fastp at Q25 and MiXCR to the public reads, then kept only in-frame beta chains. A single entry per CDR3 protein holds the most common genes and DNA from its merged rows. These V and J calls rely on TCRdb rather than the paper's analysis. This sample lists some 95,000 distinct CDR3 sequences; about 8.8% were detected once. The ten largest clones take up roughly 5.6% of the sample.

Source material: blood, either unsorted or a sorted T cell fraction (not recorded which). The rearrangement combines TRBV9 with TRBJ2-3; TRBD2 is possibly the D segment (5 matching bases). This receptor was taken from a male donor with ankylosing spondylitis or in good health (not recorded which). Here is the DNA: TGTGCCAGCAGCGTAACGGGGTCCAGCACAGATACGCAGTATTTT. It codes for CASSVTGSSTDTQYF.